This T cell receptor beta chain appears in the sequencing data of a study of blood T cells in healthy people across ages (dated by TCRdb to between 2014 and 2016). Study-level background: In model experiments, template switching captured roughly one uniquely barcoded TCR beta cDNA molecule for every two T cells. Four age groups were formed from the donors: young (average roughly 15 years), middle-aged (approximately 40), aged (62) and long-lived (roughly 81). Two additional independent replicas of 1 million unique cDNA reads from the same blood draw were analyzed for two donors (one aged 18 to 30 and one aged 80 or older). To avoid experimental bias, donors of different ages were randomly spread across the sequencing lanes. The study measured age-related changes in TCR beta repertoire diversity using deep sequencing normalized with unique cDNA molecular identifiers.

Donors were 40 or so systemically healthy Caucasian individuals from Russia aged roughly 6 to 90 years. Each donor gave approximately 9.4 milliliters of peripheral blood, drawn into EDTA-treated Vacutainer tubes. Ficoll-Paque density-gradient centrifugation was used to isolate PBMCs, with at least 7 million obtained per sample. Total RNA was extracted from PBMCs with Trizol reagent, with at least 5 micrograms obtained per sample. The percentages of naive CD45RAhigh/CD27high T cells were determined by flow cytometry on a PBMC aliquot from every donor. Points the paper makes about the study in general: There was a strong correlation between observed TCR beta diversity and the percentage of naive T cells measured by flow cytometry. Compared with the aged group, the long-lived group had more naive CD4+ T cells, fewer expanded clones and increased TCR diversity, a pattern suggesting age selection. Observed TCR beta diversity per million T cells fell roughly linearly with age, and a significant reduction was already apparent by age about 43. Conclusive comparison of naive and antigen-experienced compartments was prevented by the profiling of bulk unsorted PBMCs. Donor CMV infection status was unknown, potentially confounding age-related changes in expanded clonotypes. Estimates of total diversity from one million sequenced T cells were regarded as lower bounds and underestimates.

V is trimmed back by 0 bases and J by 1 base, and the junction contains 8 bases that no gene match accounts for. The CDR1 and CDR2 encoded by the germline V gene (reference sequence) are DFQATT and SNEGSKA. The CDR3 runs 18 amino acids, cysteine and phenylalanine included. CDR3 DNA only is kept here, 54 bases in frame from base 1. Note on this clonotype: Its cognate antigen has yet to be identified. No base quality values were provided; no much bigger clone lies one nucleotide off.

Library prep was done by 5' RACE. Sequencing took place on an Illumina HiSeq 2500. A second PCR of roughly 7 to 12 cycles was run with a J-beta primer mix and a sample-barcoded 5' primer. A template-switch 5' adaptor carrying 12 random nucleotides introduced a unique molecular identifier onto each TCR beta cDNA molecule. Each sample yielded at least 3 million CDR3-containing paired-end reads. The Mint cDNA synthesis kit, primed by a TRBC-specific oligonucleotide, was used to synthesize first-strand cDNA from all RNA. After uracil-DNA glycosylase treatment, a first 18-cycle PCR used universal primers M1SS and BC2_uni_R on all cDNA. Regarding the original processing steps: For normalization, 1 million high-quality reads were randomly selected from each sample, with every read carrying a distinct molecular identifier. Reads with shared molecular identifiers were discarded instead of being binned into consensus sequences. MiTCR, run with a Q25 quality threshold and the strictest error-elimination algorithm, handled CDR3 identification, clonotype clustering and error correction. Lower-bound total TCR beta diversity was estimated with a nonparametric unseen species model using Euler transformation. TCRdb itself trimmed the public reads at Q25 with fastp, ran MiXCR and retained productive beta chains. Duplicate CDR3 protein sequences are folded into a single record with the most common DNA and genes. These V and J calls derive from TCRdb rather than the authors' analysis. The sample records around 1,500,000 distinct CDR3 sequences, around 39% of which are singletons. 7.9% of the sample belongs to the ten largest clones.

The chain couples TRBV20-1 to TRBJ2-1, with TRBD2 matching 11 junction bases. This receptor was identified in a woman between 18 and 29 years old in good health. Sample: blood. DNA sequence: TGCAGTGCTAGAGATACCGGGACTAGCGGCCATTCCTACAATGAGCAGTTCTTC. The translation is CSARDTGTSGHSYNEQFF.